This T cell receptor beta chain was found in a study of cytomegalovirus exposure and HLA in healthy donors. Turning to the study itself: Most genotyped donors, around four fifths of 398, had Caucasian-associated genetic ancestry. Study-level results: According to reports, the classifier identified cytomegalovirus status with high specificity and sensitivity. One later analysis reportedly identified an Asian-associated ancestry cluster that showed fewer N-insertions than the approximately 700-donor mean. According to an earlier analysis, most TCR beta V segments yielded productive rearrangements about 87% or about 30% of the time.

The CDR3 has 13 residues. Germline assignment: CDR1 WSHSY and CDR2 SAAADI. After removal of 6 bases from V and 6 bases from J, the junction contained 4 bases not matched to a gene. PCR was performed using 60 Vbeta and 13 Jbeta primers. Libraries were prepared by immunoSEQ multiplex PCR; TCRdb keeps only in-frame clonotypes and omits some of them. The repertoire holds 270,000 or so clones, with 80% to 90% as singletons. Concerning this clone: As yet, its antigen is unknown. This same CDR3 is encoded by further DNA sequences in the sample.

The V and J genes are TRBV10-2 and TRBJ2-3; 9 bases are a match to TRBD2. This clonotype was obtained from a man aged 35-49 years in good health and CMV-seropositive. Sequenced material: PBMCs. The CDR3 reads CASRSSGSDTQYF. Written as DNA, the CDR3 is TGCGCCAGCAGGAGTAGCGGGAGCGATACGCAGTATTTT.